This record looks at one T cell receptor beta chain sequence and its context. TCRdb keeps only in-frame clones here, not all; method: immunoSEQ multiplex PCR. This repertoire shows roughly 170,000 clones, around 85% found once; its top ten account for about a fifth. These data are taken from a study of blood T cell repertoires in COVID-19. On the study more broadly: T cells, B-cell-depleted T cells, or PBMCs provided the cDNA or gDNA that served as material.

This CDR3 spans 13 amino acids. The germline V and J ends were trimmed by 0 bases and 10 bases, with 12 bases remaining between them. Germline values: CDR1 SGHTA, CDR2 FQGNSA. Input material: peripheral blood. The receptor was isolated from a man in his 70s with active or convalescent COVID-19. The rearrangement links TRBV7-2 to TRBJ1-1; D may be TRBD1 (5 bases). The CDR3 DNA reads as TGTGCCAGCAGCTTAGCTACCCCCGGGGGAGCTTTCTTT. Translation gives CASSLATPGGAFF. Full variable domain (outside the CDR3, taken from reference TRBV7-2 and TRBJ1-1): GAGVSQSPSNKVTEKGKDVELRCDPISGHTALYWYRQSLGQGLEFLIYFQGNSAPDKSGLPSDRFSAERTGGSVSTLTIQRTQQEDSAVYLCASSLATPGGAFFGQGTRLTVV.